A single sample is the source of the 28 T cell receptor beta chains below, sequenced in a study of STAT3 mutations in large granular lymphocyte leukemia. These receptors have no known antigen. The protocol was immunoSEQ multiplex PCR, while the TCRdb copy is restricted to in-frame clones and leaves out a portion. The sample records tens of thousands of clones, over 75% being singletons. Overall study results and limits: Every T-cell large granular lymphocyte leukemia patient had at least one immunodominant TCR beta clonotype.

The material sequenced was PBMCs. The origin of the receptors is a human donor with T large granular lymphocyte leukemia. Some clones in this sample may be carry-over from other donors' samples.

The CDR3 reads CASDRNYGYTF. CDR3 nucleotides: TGTGCCTCGGACAGGAACTATGGCTACACCTTC. The V gene is TRBV30, the J gene TRBJ1-2; TRBD1 matches 7 bases. The germline V gene encodes CDR1 GTSNPN and CDR2 SVGIG (reference sequence). With V trimmed by 7 bases and J by 2 bases, 1 base remained unmatched. The CDR3 length is 11 residues. Together with reference TRBV30 and TRBJ1-2, the CDR3 gives the full variable domain: SQTIHQWPATLVQPVGSPLSLECTVEGTSNPNLYWYRQAAGRGLQLLFYSVGIGQISSEVPQNLSASRPQDRQFILSSKKLLLSDSGFYLCASDRNYGYTFGSGTRLTVV.

The chain carries TRBV19 and TRBJ1-4; D is possibly TRBD1 (5 bases). CDR1 is LNHDA and CDR2 is SQIVND in the germline V gene (reference sequence). This CDR3 has 14 amino acids. V was shortened by 3 bases and J by 7 bases, with 12 bases between the two germline ends. The CDR3 protein is CASSIRQGGEKLFF. CDR3 coding DNA: TGTGCCAGTAGTATTCGGCAGGGTGGTGAAAAACTGTTTTTT.

The gene calls are TRBV5-4 and TRBJ2-4, with D possibly matching TRBD2 (7 bases). This CDR3 is 16 amino acids long. V lost 4 bases to trimming and J lost 0 bases, with 14 bases between them. Germline V lookup: CDR1 SGHNT, CDR2 YYREEE (reference sequence). This chain's CDR3 is CASSLAGALAKNIQYF. The DNA of the CDR3 is TGTGCCAGCAGCCTGGCGGGGGCCCTAGCCAAAAACATTCAGTACTTC.

J is TRBJ2-1 and V is TRBV7-2, with 11 bases fitting TRBD2. CDR3 size: 15 residues. Germline V CDR1 and CDR2: SGHTA, FQGNSA. The V gene end was trimmed by 2 bases and the J gene end by 10 bases; junction bases not matched to a gene: 7. CDR3 bases: TGTGCCAGCAGCTTACGGGCTAGCGGGGGGCCCGAGCAGTTCTTC. Its protein product is CASSLRASGGPEQFF.

A single count supports this clone. The V and J genes are TRBV18 and TRBJ2-3; D remains unclear. The V end lost 2 bases, the J end lost 1 base, and 7 bases lay between the germline ends. The CDR3 extends over 14 amino acids. Germline V gene data show CDR1 as KGHSH and CDR2 as LQKENI. This chain's CDR3 is CASSPLPGTDTQYF. CDR3 in DNA: TGTGCCAGCTCACCATTACCAGGCACAGATACGCAGTATTTT.

V usage is TRBV11-2 and J usage is TRBJ2-2; D gene ambiguous. This CDR3 comprises 12 residues. The V and J ends lost 5 bases and 3 bases respectively, with 4 bases between them. The germline CDR1 and CDR2 sequences are SGHAT and FQNNGV. The CDR3 DNA reads as TGTGCCAGCAGCCCCGACACCGGGGAGCTGTTTTTT. Its protein product is CASSPDTGELFF.

The rearrangement joins TRBV4-1 to TRBJ1-2, with D tentatively TRBD1 (5 bases). The CDR3 is 15 residues long. V was trimmed by 8 bases and J by 4 bases, leaving 20 bases between them. Looked up from germline, CDR1 is MGHRA and CDR2 is YSYEKL. Here the CDR3 DNA reads TGCGCCAGCCAAGCCAGGGCAGGACTCCCCTATGGCTACACCTTC. Its translation is CASQARAGLPYGYTF.

The gene calls are TRBV7-2 and TRBJ1-5; D gene uncertain. Trimming took off 3 bases at V and 6 bases at J, with 12 bases between the two ends. The CDR3 runs 14 residues. Per germline, CDR1 SGHTA and CDR2 FQGNSA. This CDR3 reads CASSFEPRAQPQHF. In DNA form, the CDR3 reads TGTGCCAGCAGCTTTGAACCGCGGGCTCAGCCCCAGCATTTT.

The rearrangement links TRBV10-3 to TRBJ2-7; 9 positions match TRBD2. This CDR3 has 14 residues. Germline V gene data show CDR1 as ENHRY and CDR2 as SYGVKD. V shed 8 bases, J shed 5 bases, and the junction held 10 bases outside the gene matches. Here the CDR3 DNA reads TGTGCCATCGCGGCGGGGGGGGGCAGCGACGAGCAGTACTTC. As protein: CAIAAGGGSDEQYF.

DNA of the CDR3: TGTGCCAGCAGCGTAGAGGGCTGGCGGCAAGAGACCCAGTACTTC. Translated: CASSVEGWRQETQYF. V usage is TRBV9 and J usage is TRBJ2-5; no reliable D call. Looked up from germline, CDR1 is SGDLS and CDR2 is YYNGEE. The V end lost 0 bases, the J end lost 2 bases, and 11 bases lay between the germline ends. The CDR3 loop spans 15 amino acids.

J is TRBJ1-5 and V is TRBV6-5; D is unclear. The CDR3 is made up of 13 amino acids. Trimming stripped 2 bases from V and 7 bases from J, with 9 bases between. Germline V gene sequence: CDR1 MNHEY, CDR2 SVGAGI. The CDR3 sequence: CASSYLTGQPQHF. In nucleotides, the CDR3 is TGTGCCAGCAGTTACCTGACTGGCCAGCCCCAGCATTTT.

This clone turned up a few times. The rearrangement joins TRBV6-5 to TRBJ2-7; 11 bases are a match to TRBD1. The CDR3 runs 14 residues. The germline V gene encodes CDR1 MNHEY and CDR2 SVGAGI. The trim removed 6 bases at V and 3 bases at J, leaving 4 bases unmatched. CDR3 nucleotides: TGTGCCAGCAGGCTGGGACAGGGGGACTACGAGCAGTACGTC. Protein: CASRLGQGDYEQYV.

This clone was seen just once. CDR3 nucleotide sequence: TGTGCCAGCAGCTCTGGGGGGGGCGGAAACATTCAGTACTTC. It translates to CASSSGGGGNIQYF. The chain uses TRBV7-2 and TRBJ2-4; TRBD2 might be the D (7 bases). The CDR3 extends over 14 amino acids. Trimming stripped 4 bases from V and 6 bases from J, with 13 bases between. The germline V gene has CDR1 SGHTA and CDR2 FQGNSA.

V and J are TRBV5-1 and TRBJ2-1; 11 bases align to TRBD2. Trimming removed 3 bases from V and 10 bases from J; junction bases left unmatched: 6. The CDR3 covers 14 residues. Per germline, CDR1 SGHRS and CDR2 YFSETQ. CDR3 coding DNA: TGCGCCAGCAGCTCCCCGACTAGCGGGGTCGAGCAGTTCTTC. This gives the protein CASSSPTSGVEQFF.

The V and J genes are TRBV7-2 and TRBJ1-2; no clear D. There are 14 residues in the CDR3. V lost 1 base, J lost 2 bases, and 8 bases lay in between. From germline, CDR1 is SGHTA and CDR2 FQGNSA. CDR3 sequence (DNA): TGTGCCAGCAGCTTAGAGGGCAAAAACTATGGCTACACCTTC. Its protein is CASSLEGKNYGYTF. The whole variable domain, remainder taken from reference TRBV7-2 and TRBJ1-2, is GAGVSQSPSNKVTEKGKDVELRCDPISGHTALYWYRQSLGQGLEFLIYFQGNSAPDKSGLPSDRFSAERTGGSVSTLTIQRTQQEDSAVYLCASSLEGKNYGYTFGSGTRLTVV.

This clone was observed a handful of times. The rearrangement uses TRBV6-1 and TRBJ2-5; D assignment may be TRBD1 or TRBD2 (5 bases each). Trimming shortened V by 6 bases and J by 0 bases, and 11 bases separated the two germline ends. The CDR3 runs 14 residues. Germline V gene lookup returns CDR1 MNHNS and CDR2 SASEGT. CDR3 loop: CASSGAAYQETQYF. The CDR3 DNA follows: TGTGCCAGCAGCGGGGCAGCCTACCAAGAGACCCAGTACTTC.

The chain links TRBV27 to TRBJ2-5, with 7 bases that match TRBD2. Trimming removed 7 bases from V and 4 bases from J; junction bases left unmatched: 6. Germline V lookup: CDR1 MNHEY, CDR2 SMNVEV (reference sequence). CDR3 size: 13 residues. CDR3 in amino acids: CASKSGGVETQYF. The CDR3, as DNA: TGTGCCAGCAAATCGGGGGGTGTAGAGACCCAGTACTTC.

V usage is TRBV2 and J usage is TRBJ1-5; D unclear. The ends were cut back, 3 bases at V and 4 bases at J, with 13 bases in the middle. This CDR3 has 15 residues. The germline V gene has CDR1 SNHLY and CDR2 FYNNEI. CDR3 sequence reads: CASSDPRSGNQPQHF. The CDR3 DNA sequence: TGTGCCAGCAGTGACCCTCGGTCGGGGAATCAGCCCCAGCATTTT.

The genes are TRBV25-1 and TRBJ1-2; TRBD1 is a possible D gene (6 bases). V was clipped by 4 bases and J by 8 bases, with 20 bases between them. CDR1 is MGHDK, CDR2 SYGVNS, per germline. This CDR3 contains 15 residues. The CDR3: CASSGTRGGREGYTF. CDR3 in DNA: TGTGCCAGCAGTGGTACCCGGGGGGGGCGTGAAGGCTACACCTTC.

The V and J genes are TRBV5-4 and TRBJ1-1; tentatively, D is TRBD1 (5 bases). The V gene's germline CDR1 is SGHNT and CDR2 YYREEE (reference sequence). With 0 bases removed from V and 1 base from J, the gap between germline ends came to 7 bases. The CDR3 has 14 residues. The CDR3 DNA sequence: TGTGCCAGCAGCTTGGGAGGGGCGAACACTGAAGCTTTCTTT. This sequence encodes CASSLGGANTEAFF.

The V and J genes are TRBV7-9 and TRBJ2-5; TRBD2 matches at 9 bases. The CDR3 is made up of 18 amino acids. Trimming cost V 5 bases and J 5 bases; bases outside gene matches: 18. The germline V gene encodes CDR1 SEHNR and CDR2 FQNEAQ (reference sequence). The CDR3 DNA sequence: TGTGCCAGCAGCGAAATACCCTCTAGCGGGGTCCTCCCCGAGACCCAGTACTTC. Amino acid sequence: CASSEIPSSGVLPETQYF.

This chain joins TRBV10-3 and TRBJ1-2, with D maybe TRBD1 (6 bases). Germline lookup yields CDR1 ENHRY and CDR2 SYGVKD. V shed 3 bases and J shed 0 bases, with 14 bases lying between them. The CDR3 runs 16 residues. Written as DNA, the CDR3 is TGTGCCATCAGTGATGACCTCCGGACAGCTAACTATGGCTACACCTTC. Translation: CAISDDLRTANYGYTF.

V is TRBV19 and J is TRBJ1-4; possibly TRBD1 for D (5 bases). CDR3 length: 14 residues. The V end was cut by 5 bases, the J end by 5 bases, with 12 bases between. The V gene's germline CDR1 is LNHDA and CDR2 SQIVND (reference sequence). This CDR3 is CASSLGTANEKLFF. The CDR3 nucleotides are TGTGCCAGTAGTTTGGGGACGGCGAATGAAAAACTGTTTTTT.

For the CDR3, the DNA is TGCGCCAGCTTAGCAGGGGGGGCGTTTGGCTCTGGCTACACCTTC. Translation: CASLAGGAFGSGYTF. The chain carries TRBV10-2 and TRBJ1-2; 7 bases map to TRBD1. Germline values: CDR1 WSHSY, CDR2 SAAADI. The CDR3 covers 15 residues. J was trimmed by 7 bases and V by 8 bases; bases with no gene match: 16.

The rearrangement links TRBV7-9 to TRBJ1-1; the D gene is possibly TRBD1 (5 bases). Trimming cost V 3 bases and J 1 base, with 15 bases left between them. This CDR3 has 16 amino acids. Germline V gives CDR1 SEHNR, CDR2 FQNEAQ (reference sequence). DNA for the CDR3: TGTGCCAGCAGCTTTTCCCGGGGCAGGAGGAACACTGAAGCTTTCTTT. This encodes CASSFSRGRRNTEAFF.

The chain uses TRBV7-2 and TRBJ2-3; 7 positions match TRBD1. This CDR3 comprises 13 residues. V shed 3 bases, J shed 6 bases, and the junction held 3 bases outside the gene matches. Germline-derived CDR1 and CDR2 are SGHTA and FQGNSA. Here the CDR3 DNA reads TGTGCCAGCAGCTTCTTACAGGGGGATACGCAGTATTTT. Encoded protein: CASSFLQGDTQYF.

V usage is TRBV6-6 and J usage is TRBJ1-6; the match to TRBD1 covers 7 bases. Losses at the gene ends were 3 bases for V and 9 bases for J; bases not matched to a gene: 5. Germline V CDR1 and CDR2: MNHNY, SVGAGI (reference sequence). The CDR3 length is 14 residues. The CDR3 here is CASSYQTGRSPLHF. The CDR3 DNA follows: TGTGCCAGCAGTTATCAGACAGGGCGTTCACCCCTCCACTTT.

This chain joins TRBV7-9 and TRBJ1-2; D is ambiguous. V gave up 2 bases and J gave up 6 bases, with 10 bases separating them. This CDR3 is 13 amino acids long. The germline CDR1 and CDR2 sequences are SEHNR and FQNEAQ (reference sequence). DNA of the CDR3: TGTGCCAGCAGCTTACAATACACACATGGCTACACCTTC. It translates to CASSLQYTHGYTF.